This T cell receptor (beta chain) originates from a study of shared clonotypes between healthy human individuals. On the study more broadly: CD4 naive cells filled three plates per donor, CD4 memory three, CD8 naive two and CD8 memory one.

TCRdb's table, derived via immunoSEQ multiplex PCR, lists solely in-frame clones and lacks some. The sample includes around 550,000 clones, 85% to 95% seen only once; the top ten take approximately 0.11%. CD8 cells classed as naive were CD45RO-negative and positively selected for CCR7, excluding terminally differentiated effector memory CD45RA+ cells. This clone showed up just once. What it recognizes is unknown. General study findings and limits: The sole specimen, blood, was sampled, and tissue repertoires likely differ. The naive CD4 repertoires of a few donors were compared, and 5% to 6.5% of clonotypes were shared.

This CDR3 spans 17 amino acids. The germline gives CDR1 LNHDA, CDR2 SQIVND (reference sequence). With 9 bases removed from V and 12 bases from J, the gap between germline ends came to 33 bases. The sequence was collected from a young woman in good health. The gene calls are TRBV19 and TRBJ1-5; no firm D call. The sample taken for sequencing was naive CD8+ T cells sorted from blood. CDR3 sequence reads: CASKGGSGSGTPLLQHF. The CDR3 coding sequence is TGTGCCAGCAAAGGCGGTTCGGGGTCCGGAACACCTCTTCTCCAGCATTTT.